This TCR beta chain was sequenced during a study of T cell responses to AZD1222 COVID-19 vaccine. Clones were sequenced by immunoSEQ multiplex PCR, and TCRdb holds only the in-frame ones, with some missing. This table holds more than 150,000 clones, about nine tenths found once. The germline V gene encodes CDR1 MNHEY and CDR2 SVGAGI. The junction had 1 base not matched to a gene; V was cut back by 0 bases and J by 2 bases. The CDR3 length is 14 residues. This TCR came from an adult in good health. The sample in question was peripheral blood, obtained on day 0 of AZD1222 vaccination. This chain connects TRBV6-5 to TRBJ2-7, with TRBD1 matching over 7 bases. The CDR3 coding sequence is TGTGCCAGCAGTTACTCGACAGGGACCTACGAGCAGTACTTC. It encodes CASSYSTGTYEQYF.